This T cell receptor (beta chain) appears in the sequencing data of a study of prognosis after radiotherapy for stage I lung cancer. Two-round multiplex PCR, the amplification method, yielded TCR beta CDR3 from genomic DNA. First-round PCR amplification was performed with primers specific to each TRBV and TRBJ gene. TCRdb processed the multiplex PCR reads anew with MiXCR; each CDR3 protein has one entry. The table lists about 51,000 distinct CDR3 sequences, 30% to 35% of them singletons. To note about this clonotype: A far bigger clonotype differs at one base, so this is likely a read error.

Germline V gene data show CDR1 as MNHEY and CDR2 as SVGEGT. Losses at the gene ends were 10 bases for V and 10 bases for J; bases not matched to a gene: 16. This CDR3 contains 16 residues. Sequenced here: PBMCs, sampled before or after stereotactic body radiation therapy (not recorded which). This receptor was obtained from a donor over 45 with non-small cell lung cancer. The chain recombines TRBV6-2 or TRBV6-3 with TRBJ1-6; 10 nucleotides line up with TRBD1. Written as DNA, the CDR3 is TGTGCCACCACGACTCAACACCGGGACAGGGGCTCACCCCTCCACTTT. Translating it yields CATTTQHRDRGSPLHF.